This TCR beta chain was identified in a study of early T cells in non-severe SARS-CoV-2 infection. TCRdb re-analysed the 5' RACE reads in MiXCR, keeping a single row per CDR3 protein. This sample yields approximately 62,000 distinct CDR3 sequences, of which under 15% are seen a single time; over 3% belongs to the top ten. The CDR3 is made up of 13 amino acids. Germline CDR1 LGHDT, CDR2 YNNKEL (reference sequence). V was cut by 1 base and J by 6 bases, with 9 bases left in between. The genes are TRBV3-1 and TRBJ1-2; tentative D call: TRBD1 (5 bases). The receptor was isolated from an adult who was a healthcare worker with PCR-confirmed SARS-CoV-2 infection or an uninfected control (not recorded which). Material: whole blood. The CDR3 reads CASSQVTGDGYTF. The CDR3 DNA reads as TGTGCCAGCAGCCAAGTTACAGGAGATGGCTACACCTTC.